These 23 T cell receptor beta chains originate from one sample sequenced in a study of cytomegalovirus exposure and HLA in healthy donors. TCRdb's table, derived via immunoSEQ multiplex PCR, lists solely in-frame clones and lacks some. This sample yields roughly 52,000 clones, of which about nine tenths are seen a single time; around 2.9% belongs to the top ten. Sequenced sample: PBMCs. The origin of the receptors is a young man in good health and CMV-seronegative.

The chain carries TRBV11-2 and TRBJ2-5; maybe TRBD2 (5 bases). V lost 4 bases and J lost 2, with 14 bases in between. This CDR3 spans 15 amino acids. In germline, CDR1 is SGHAT, CDR2 FQNNGV. The CDR3: CASSSRGGGQETQYF. The CDR3 bases are TGTGCCAGCAGCTCCCGGGGTGGCGGGCAAGAGACCCAGTACTTC.

The V call is TRBV4-1, the J call TRBJ2-6; D is unclear. Germline V gene lookup returns CDR1 MGHRA and CDR2 YSYEKL. Trimming took off 0 bases at V and 0 bases at J, with 6 bases between the two ends. CDR3 length: 16 amino acids. The CDR3: CASSQDQNSGANVLTF. CDR3 DNA sequence: TGCGCCAGCAGCCAAGATCAAAACTCTGGGGCCAACGTCCTGACTTTC.

This clone was counted a single time. Different DNA sequences within this sample yield the same CDR3. V is TRBV5-1 and J is TRBJ2-1; 8 bases are a match to TRBD1. The CDR3 totals 15 residues. CDR1 SGHRS and CDR2 YFSETQ come from the germline V gene. Germline trimming cut 4 bases from V and 4 bases from J; bases unmatched to any gene: 7. CDR3 nucleotide sequence: TGCGCCAGCAGCCTAGGACAGGGAATTTACAATGAGCAGTTCTTC. Its protein is CASSLGQGIYNEQFF.

The genes are TRBV7-2 and TRBJ2-3; TRBD2 matches at 8 bases. Germline CDR1 SGHTA, CDR2 FQGNSA. Losses at the gene ends were 6 bases for V and 5 bases for J; bases not matched to a gene: 7. This CDR3 is built from 14 residues. The CDR3 reads CASRRTSIQDTQYF. CDR3 DNA: TGTGCCAGCAGAAGGACTAGCATACAAGATACGCAGTATTTT.

The count of this clone is one. This chain joins TRBV27 and TRBJ2-7; 7 positions agree with TRBD1. V shed 2 bases and J 3 bases; nucleotides not matched to a gene: 7. The germline CDR1 and CDR2 sequences are MNHEY and SMNVEV (reference sequence). The CDR3 sequence is 15 residues long. The CDR3 nucleotides are TGTGCCAGCAGTTTACCGACAGGGAACATCTACGAGCAGTACTTC. Its translation is CASSLPTGNIYEQYF.

The V gene is TRBV19, the J gene TRBJ1-2; D call uncertain. The CDR3 is 16 residues long. CDR1 is LNHDA, CDR2 SQIVND, per germline (reference sequence). The V and J ends lost 3 bases and 6 bases respectively, with 20 bases between them. The CDR3 is CASSMVARDAPDGYTF. DNA of the CDR3: TGTGCCAGTAGTATGGTCGCACGGGATGCACCCGATGGCTACACCTTC.

V and J are TRBV18 and TRBJ2-6; D ambiguous. The CDR3 has 15 amino acids. Germline CDR1 is KGHSH and CDR2 is LQKENI. V was pared by 5 bases and J by 5 bases, with 13 bases between. CDR3 in amino acids: CASSSQTARANVLTF. The CDR3 DNA reads TGTGCCAGCTCATCACAGACTGCCAGGGCCAACGTCCTGACTTTC.

The chain recombines TRBV28 with TRBJ1-5, with 8 bases fitting TRBD1. The CDR3 is made up of 14 amino acids. The germline CDR1 and CDR2 sequences are MDHEN and SYDVKM. J lost 6 bases, V lost 5 bases, and 6 bases had no gene match. The CDR3 bases are TGTGCCAGCAGTCAAGGACAGGGCCGTCAGCCCCAGCATTTT. It specifies CASSQGQGRQPQHF.

The genes are TRBV6-4 and TRBJ2-5; D perhaps matches TRBD2 (5 bases). V was cut by 2 bases and J by 7 bases, with 11 bases left in between. This CDR3 is built from 13 residues. CDR1 and CDR2 from the germline V gene are MRHNA and SNTAGT. The CDR3, as DNA: TGTGCCAGCAGTGACGGTTTCGGAGGGACCCAGTACTTC. Its protein product is CASSDGFGGTQYF.

The chain employs TRBV5-4 and TRBJ2-7, with 9 bases aligning to TRBD2. J was trimmed by 4 bases and V by 4 bases; bases with no gene match: 6. This CDR3 is built from 14 residues. Germline CDR1 is SGHNT and CDR2 is YYREEE (reference sequence). CDR3 residues: CASSPGLAAYEQYF. Here the CDR3 DNA reads TGTGCCAGCAGCCCGGGACTAGCCGCATACGAGCAGTACTTC. Looking up the rest from reference TRBV5-4 and TRBJ2-7 gives the full variable domain: ETGVTQSPTHLIKTRGQQVTLRCSSQSGHNTVSWYQQALGQGPQFIFQYYREEENGRGNFPPRFSGLQFPNYSSELNVNALELDDSALYLCASSPGLAAYEQYFGPGTRLTVT.

The chain recombines TRBV19 with TRBJ1-3; 10 nucleotides line up with TRBD1. Trimming removed 5 bases from V and 0 bases from J; junction bases left unmatched: 7. The CDR3 spans 17 residues. CDR1 is LNHDA and CDR2 is SQIVND in the germline V gene (reference sequence). The CDR3, as DNA: TGTGCCAGTAGTTCTCGGACAGGGGGGATCTCTGGAAACACCATATATTTT. Translated, it gives CASSSRTGGISGNTIYF.

The chain carries TRBV27 and TRBJ2-1; no clear D. Trimming shortened V by 8 bases and J by 0 bases, and 8 bases separated the two germline ends. This CDR3 spans 13 amino acids. From germline, CDR1 is MNHEY and CDR2 SMNVEV (reference sequence). The CDR3 bases are TGTGCCAGCGGTATGAGCTCCTACAATGAGCAGTTCTTC. It is translated as CASGMSSYNEQFF.

CDR3 in DNA: TGTGCCAGCAGCTTAGGGAAGGGACTAGCGGGTCACAATGAGCAGTTCTTC. It codes for CASSLGKGLAGHNEQFF. This rearrangement joins TRBV7-2 to TRBJ2-1; 12 bases match TRBD2. The CDR3 covers 17 residues. Germline V gives CDR1 SGHTA, CDR2 FQGNSA. V dropped 1 base and J dropped 5; count of bases not matched to a gene: 6.

V usage is TRBV27 and J usage is TRBJ2-5, with 9 bases aligning to TRBD1. Unmatched junction bases numbered 8, after V lost 6 bases and J lost 3 bases. This CDR3 has 15 amino acids. Germline CDR1 and CDR2: MNHEY and SMNVEV (reference sequence). The CDR3 loop is CASSSFGTGKETQYF. The CDR3 DNA reads TGTGCCAGCAGCTCCTTCGGGACAGGGAAAGAGACCCAGTACTTC.

This chain links TRBV5-6 with TRBJ1-2, with D perhaps TRBD1 (5 bases). The V end lost 8 bases, the J end lost 2 bases, and 13 bases lay between the germline ends. Germline CDR1 is SGHDT and CDR2 is YYEEEE. The CDR3 runs 13 residues. The CDR3 bases are TGTGCCAGTTATGCTAAGGGGAACTATGGCTACACCTTC. This codes for CASYAKGNYGYTF.

This clone occurred many times. The rearrangement uses TRBV7-9 and TRBJ2-7; TRBD2 aligns across 7 bases. V dropped 4 bases and J dropped 1; count of bases not matched to a gene: 10. From germline, CDR1 is SEHNR and CDR2 FQNEAQ (reference sequence). This CDR3 spans 16 amino acids. The CDR3 nucleotides are TGTGCCAGCAGCTCTGAAGTGTGGGGGGGTTCCTACGAGCAGTACTTC. This gives the protein CASSSEVWGGSYEQYF.

This clone appeared a few times. The chain uses TRBV29-1 and TRBJ2-7, with D possibly TRBD2 on 5 matching bases. This CDR3 comprises 14 residues. Germline-derived CDR1 and CDR2 are SQVTM and ANQGSEA. V was trimmed by 3 bases and J by 0 bases, leaving 12 bases between them. CDR3 nucleotide sequence: TGCAGCGTTGATGGAGGAGGAAACTCCTACGAGCAGTACTTC. Translation gives CSVDGGGNSYEQYF.

The rearrangement uses TRBV7-9 and TRBJ2-3; TRBD2 agrees at 10 bases. The J segment lost 3 bases and the V segment lost 5 bases, leaving 5 bases of the junction unmatched. Germline V gene sequence: CDR1 SEHNR, CDR2 FQNEAQ (reference sequence). The CDR3 consists of 15 residues. The CDR3: CASSGLAGGTDTQYF. CDR3 DNA: TGTGCCAGCAGCGGATTAGCGGGAGGAACAGATACGCAGTATTTT. Full variable domain (remainder filled in from reference TRBV7-9 and TRBJ2-3): DTGVSQNPRHKITKRGQNVTFRCDPISEHNRLYWYRQTLGQGPEFLTYFQNEAQLEKSRLLSDRFSAERPKGSFSTLEIQRTEQGDSAMYLCASSGLAGGTDTQYFGPGTRLTVL.

The rearrangement links TRBV9 to TRBJ2-3, with 9 bases fitting TRBD2. After removal of 0 bases from V and 5 bases from J, the junction contained 4 bases not matched to a gene. Germline V CDR1 and CDR2: SGDLS, YYNGEE. The CDR3 sequence is 15 residues long. CDR3 nucleotide sequence: TGTGCCAGCAGCGTAGACCTAGCGGGAAGAGATACGCAGTATTTT. Translation: CASSVDLAGRDTQYF.

This chain joins TRBV5-1 and TRBJ1-2; 7 bases line up with TRBD1. The CDR3 is made up of 13 amino acids. J gave up 8 bases and V 4 bases, and 8 bases lay outside the gene matches. Germline V CDR1 and CDR2: SGHRS, YFSETQ. CDR3 in DNA: TGCGCCAGCAGCCCAGGACAGGCCAAAGGCTACACCTTC. It specifies CASSPGQAKGYTF.

The chain has TRBV6-1 and TRBJ2-7; 14 bases agree with TRBD2. Trimming took 11 bases from V and 5 from J; bases not matched to a gene: 11. This CDR3 has 15 amino acids. Germline loops: CDR1 MNHNS, CDR2 SASEGT. The chain's CDR3 is CAGRGLAGELDEQYF. CDR3 coding DNA: TGTGCCGGGAGGGGACTAGCGGGAGAATTGGACGAGCAGTACTTC.

The rearrangement joins TRBV5-8 to TRBJ2-2; TRBD1 is a possible D gene (6 bases). V lost 2 bases, J lost 6 bases, and 14 bases lay in between. Germline-derived CDR1 and CDR2 are SGHTS and YDEGEE. This CDR3 contains 15 residues. DNA of the CDR3: TGTGCCAGCAGCTTAAGGACAGCAATCCCCGGGGAGCTGTTTTTT. Amino acid sequence: CASSLRTAIPGELFF.

The table lists this clone with a count of one. This chain joins TRBV2 and TRBJ2-6; 7 bases map to TRBD1. The ends lost 2 bases at V and 1 base at J; junction bases unmatched: 5. This CDR3 is 17 amino acids long. Germline loops: CDR1 SNHLY, CDR2 FYNNEI. CDR3 loop: CASSEWTGLSGANVLTF. The CDR3 bases are TGTGCCAGCAGTGAATGGACAGGATTATCTGGGGCCAACGTCCTGACTTTC.